The 5 T cell receptor beta chains listed next were all sequenced from one sample in a study of blood T cell repertoires in COVID-19. TCRdb keeps only in-frame clones here, not all; method: immunoSEQ multiplex PCR. Altogether around 150,000 clones are present, around 81% being singletons, with the ten largest covering around 8%. The sample was peripheral blood. The receptors here all came from a woman aged 60-75 years with active or convalescent COVID-19.

The genes are TRBV4-1 and TRBJ1-1; tentative D call: TRBD1 (5 bases). The V gene lost 0 bases and the J gene lost 2 bases, with 10 bases spanning the gap. The CDR3 totals 15 residues. Germline loops: CDR1 MGHRA, CDR2 YSYEKL. CDR3 protein: CASSQEPGLNTEAFF. DNA for the CDR3: TGCGCCAGCAGCCAAGAACCGGGACTCAACACTGAAGCTTTCTTT.

This clone appeared many times. CDR3 bases: TGTGCCAGCAGCGGACTCCACTACGAGCAGTACTTC. The encoded protein is CASSGLHYEQYF. The rearrangement joins TRBV12-3 or TRBV12-4 to TRBJ2-7, with D perhaps matching TRBD2 (5 bases). V gave up 6 bases and J gave up 3 bases, with 9 bases separating them. This CDR3 has 12 amino acids.

The gene calls are TRBV6-5 and TRBJ1-2; D not resolved. The germline V gene has CDR1 MNHEY and CDR2 SVGAGI. This CDR3 spans 13 amino acids. The V end was cut by 7 bases, the J end by 4 bases, with 13 bases between. Here the CDR3 DNA reads TGTGCCAGCAAGGGAGCAGATAGCTATGGCTACACCTTC. This gives the protein CASKGADSYGYTF.

This clone was recorded a few times. This sequence joins TRBV5-1 and TRBJ2-2; 11 bases are a match to TRBD2. Germline V lookup: CDR1 SGHRS, CDR2 YFSETQ. CDR3 length: 16 residues. J lost 4 bases, V lost 0 bases, and 2 bases had no gene match. The CDR3 sequence is CASSLVTSGSTGELFF. Written as DNA, the CDR3 is TGCGCCAGCAGCTTGGTCACTAGCGGGAGCACCGGGGAGCTGTTTTTT.

The gene calls are TRBV15 and TRBJ1-6, with D unclear. This CDR3 comprises 16 residues. Per germline, CDR1 LNHNV and CDR2 YYDKDF (reference sequence). V was clipped by 0 bases and J by 9 bases, with 15 bases between them. The CDR3 loop reads CATSRDRTGGGSPLHF. CDR3 sequence (DNA): TGTGCCACCAGCAGAGATAGGACCGGCGGAGGTTCACCCCTCCACTTT.